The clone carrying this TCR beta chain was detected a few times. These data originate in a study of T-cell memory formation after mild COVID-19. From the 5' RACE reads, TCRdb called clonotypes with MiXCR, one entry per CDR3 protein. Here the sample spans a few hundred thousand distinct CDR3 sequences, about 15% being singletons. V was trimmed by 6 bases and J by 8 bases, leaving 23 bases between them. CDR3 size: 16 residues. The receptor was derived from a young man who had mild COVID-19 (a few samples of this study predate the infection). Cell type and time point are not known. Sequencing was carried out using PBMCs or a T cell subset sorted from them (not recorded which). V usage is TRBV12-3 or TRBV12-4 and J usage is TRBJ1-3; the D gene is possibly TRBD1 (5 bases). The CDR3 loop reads CASSRRGPTVVDTIYF. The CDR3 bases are TGTGCCAGCAGCCGAAGGGGACCCACGGTCGTTGACACCATATATTTT.